The 18 T cell receptor beta chains presented below share a single source sample, sequenced in a study of T cells in women clearing cervical HPV infection (dated by TCRdb to 2016 to 2018). Libraries were built with the immunoSEQ multiplex PCR assay. Imported from immuneACCESS, the table was reduced by TCRdb to in-frame sequences with V and J called. These copies leave out some clones; in studies compared against another copy, an unresolved V gene accounts for under half, and the cause of the remainder is not known. The sample table holds 20,000 to 30,000 clones. The leading ten clones occupy about 5% of the sample. Material for sequencing was blood buffy coat. Receptors were obtained from a woman aged 18 to 75 with a cervical HPV16 infection that either progressed to CIN3+ or cleared (not recorded which).

A note on this clone: The DNA ends 3 residues before the CDR3 does, and the rest of the CDR3 is filled in from the germline J gene. This sequence joins TRBV10-1 and TRBJ1-1; tentatively, D is TRBD1 (5 bases). Trimming stripped 2 bases from V and 0 bases from J, with 10 bases between. The germline CDR1 and CDR2 sequences are WNHNN and SYGVQD (reference sequence). The CDR3 spans 15 residues. The CDR3 DNA, read in part, is TGCGCCAGCAGTGAGACGAACAGGATGAACACTGAA. It encodes CASSETNRMNTE. The whole CDR3 protein reads CASSETNRMNTEAFF.

About this clone: Read coverage stops 3 residues before the CDR3 terminus; the germline J gene supplies the remainder. This chain uses TRBV28 with TRBJ2-3; a possible D gene is TRBD1 (6 bases). V dropped 11 bases and J dropped 2 bases, with 14 bases sitting between them. This CDR3 comprises 13 residues. Germline V gene data show CDR1 as MDHEN and CDR2 as SYDVKM. The CDR3 region is CAHRQDATDTQYF. The DNA read from the CDR3 is TGTGCCCACCGACAGGATGCCACAGATACG. The full variable domain, in which reference TRBV28 and TRBJ2-3 provide the parts outside the CDR3, is DVKVTQSSRYLVKRTGEKVFLECVQDMDHENMFWYRQDPGLGLRLIYFSYDVKMKEKGDIPEGYSVSREKKERFSLILESASTNQTSMYLCAHRQDATDTQYFGPGTRLTVL.

As to this clone: The missing CDR3 end, 3 residues past where the read stops, is filled in from the germline J gene. V usage is TRBV5-1 and J usage is TRBJ2-3; D is possibly TRBD1 (5 bases). The CDR3 consists of 14 residues. Germline V lookup: CDR1 SGHRS, CDR2 YFSETQ. Trimming cost V 0 bases and J 2 bases, with 7 bases left between them. The CDR3 protein is CASSLVDITDTQYF. CDR3 DNA (partial): TGCGCCAGCAGCTTGGTGGACATCACAGATACG.

A word on this clone: The sequence runs out 3 residues before the end of the CDR3; the remainder is reconstructed from the germline J gene. The V and J genes are TRBV5-1 and TRBJ2-7, with 9 nucleotides matching TRBD1. Germline CDR1 SGHRS, CDR2 YFSETQ. V dropped 6 bases and J dropped 6; count of bases not matched to a gene: 13. CDR3 length equals 15 residues. The DNA read from the CDR3 is TGCGCCAGCACCCCACCCGGACAGGGGTCGGGCGAG. Its translation is CASTPPGQGSGE. The whole CDR3 sequence is CASTPPGQGSGEQYF.

To note about this clone: The CDR3 extends 3 residues past the end of the read, so its final part is completed from the germline J gene. The rearrangement links TRBV19 to TRBJ2-7; 9 bases are a match to TRBD1. CDR1 is LNHDA, CDR2 SQIVND, per germline (reference sequence). The CDR3 sequence is 15 residues long. The trim removed 5 bases at V and 3 bases at J, leaving 8 bases unmatched. The sequenced CDR3 bases are TGTGCCAGTAGTCTCGCTGGGGGACAGGGCTACGAG. Residues: CASSLAGGQGYE. The CDR3, in full, reads CASSLAGGQGYEQYF.

In the case of this clone: Read coverage stops 3 residues before the CDR3 terminus; the germline J gene supplies the remainder. This specimen includes other DNA sequences encoding the same CDR3. V is TRBV7-2 and J is TRBJ1-6; D is unclear. Trimming pared 1 base from V and 5 bases from J, leaving 9 bases between. Germline-derived CDR1 and CDR2 are SGHTA and FQGNSA. The CDR3 runs 15 residues. This chain's CDR3 is CASSLGSGNNSPLHF. CDR3 DNA, as far as it was read: TGTGCCAGCAGCTTAGGTTCGGGGAATAATTCACCC. Together with reference TRBV7-2 and TRBJ1-6, the CDR3 gives the full variable domain: GAGVSQSPSNKVTEKGKDVELRCDPISGHTALYWYRQSLGQGLEFLIYFQGNSAPDKSGLPSDRFSAERTGGSVSTLTIQRTQQEDSAVYLCASSLGSGNNSPLHFGNGTRLTVT.

As for this clone: The read ends 3 residues before the CDR3 terminus; that terminus is restored from the germline J gene. The chain employs TRBV19 and TRBJ2-5, with D perhaps TRBD1 (5 bases). V lost 5 bases and J 3 bases, leaving 13 bases between the germline ends. The germline V gene has CDR1 LNHDA and CDR2 SQIVND (reference sequence). CDR3 size: 14 residues. This chain's CDR3 is CASSSWSGKETQYF. The CDR3 DNA, read in part, is TGTGCCAGTAGTTCGTGGTCAGGGAAAGAGACC. Combining the CDR3 with reference TRBV19 and TRBJ2-5 gives the whole variable domain DGGITQSPKYLFRKEGQNVTLSCEQNLNHDAMYWYRQDPGQGLRLIYYSQIVNDFQKGDIAEGYSVSREKKESFPLTVTSAQKNPTAFYLCASSSWSGKETQYFGPGTRLLVL.

Worth noting for this clone: The CDR3 end is not reached by the read, which stops 3 residues before it; the germline J gene fills it in. V and J are TRBV20-1 and TRBJ2-1, with 8 bases fitting TRBD2. This CDR3 spans 17 amino acids. V lost 3 bases, J lost 0 bases, and 10 bases stayed unmatched. Germline assignment: CDR1 DFQATT and CDR2 SNEGSKA (reference sequence). CDR3 DNA (partial): TGCAGTGCTAGTCGGGGTAGCGGGATTAGCTCCTACAATGAG. Encoded protein: CSASRGSGISSYNE. The entire CDR3 protein reads CSASRGSGISSYNEQFF.

Remarks on this clone: The CDR3 end lies 3 residues beyond the end of the read and is filled in from the germline J gene. This rearrangement joins TRBV19 to TRBJ2-2; the match to TRBD2 covers 7 bases. The CDR3 is 14 residues long. Germline CDR1 LNHDA, CDR2 SQIVND (reference sequence). CDR3 DNA (partial): TGTGCCAGTCGTGATCGGGGGGAAAATGAAAAG. It translates to CASRDRGENEK. Given in full, the CDR3 is CASRDRGENEKLFF.

Regarding this clone: Coverage ceases 3 residues before the CDR3 finishes, and the germline J gene fills in the end. The chain employs TRBV7-3 and TRBJ2-2; 7 bases align to TRBD2. V was pared by 5 bases and J by 3 bases, with 6 bases of the junction left unmatched. CDR3 size: 15 residues. The germline gives CDR1 SGHTA, CDR2 FQGTGA. The CDR3 is CASSQSGVDTGELFF. The DNA read from the CDR3 is TGTGCCAGCAGCCAGAGCGGGGTTGACACCGGGGAG. The variable domain in full, completed from reference TRBV7-3 and TRBJ2-2, reads GAGVSQTPSNKVTEKGKYVELRCDPISGHTALYWYRQSLGQGPEFLIYFQGTGAADDSGLPNDRFFAVRPEGSVSTLKIQRTERGDSAVYLCASSQSGVDTGELFFGEGSRLTVL.

As for this clone: The read is 3 residues too short to cover the CDR3 end, so that end is filled in from the germline J gene. J is TRBJ2-2 and V is TRBV5-1, with 9 bases fitting TRBD2. The CDR3 sequence is 18 residues long. Looked up from germline, CDR1 is SGHRS and CDR2 is YFSETQ. The V gene end was trimmed by 2 bases and the J gene end by 1 base; junction bases not matched to a gene: 9. Incomplete CDR3 DNA: TGCGCCAGCAGCTTAGGGGAAAGACTAGCGGTGAACACCGGGGAG. This encodes CASSLGERLAVNTGE. The whole CDR3 is CASSLGERLAVNTGELFF. Supplemented by reference TRBV5-1 and TRBJ2-2, the full variable domain reads KAGVTQTPRYLIKTRGQQVTLSCSPISGHRSVSWYQQTPGQGLQFLFEYFSETQRNKGNFPGRFSGRQFSNSRSEMNVSTLELGDSALYLCASSLGERLAVNTGELFFGEGSRLTVL.

On this clone itself: Read sequence stops 3 residues before the CDR3 end, and the germline J gene provides the missing end. This chain connects TRBV7-9 to TRBJ2-4; D is unresolved. This CDR3 is built from 13 residues. Germline-derived CDR1 and CDR2 are SEHNR and FQNEAQ (reference sequence). Partial CDR3 DNA: TGTGCCAGCAGCTTACCCGACAACGTTGGT. Protein: CASSLPDNVG. The CDR3 reads in full as CASSLPDNVGQYF.

Remarks on this clone: The CDR3 extends 3 residues past the end of the read, so its final part is completed from the germline J gene. This chain links TRBV7-6 with TRBJ2-1; 13 positions agree with TRBD2. The V gene's germline CDR1 is SGHVS and CDR2 FNYEAQ. Trimming cost V 5 bases and J 7 bases; bases outside gene matches: 8. The CDR3 consists of 16 residues. The sequenced CDR3 bases are TGTGCCAGCAGCCCCCGGACTAGCGGGGGAGGTAATGAG. Its translation is CASSPRTSGGGNE. The entire CDR3 protein is CASSPRTSGGGNEQFF.

CDR3 DNA (partial): TGCGCCAGCAGCCCCTATGTAAGCACAGATACG. It encodes CASSPYVSTDT. The full CDR3 reads CASSPYVSTDTQYF. The V gene is TRBV5-1, the J gene TRBJ2-3; unclear D gene. From the germline J gene comes the end of the CDR3, since the read stops 3 residues before it. Deletions cut 4 bases from V and 0 bases from J, with 9 bases between. Looked up from germline, CDR1 is SGHRS and CDR2 is YFSETQ. The CDR3 extends over 14 amino acids.

Comment on this clone: Read data end 3 residues before the CDR3 end; the end is taken from the germline J gene. This chain links TRBV5-4 with TRBJ2-1, with 10 bases identical to TRBD2. Per the germline V gene, CDR1 is SGHNT and CDR2 is YYREEE (reference sequence). The CDR3 is made up of 15 amino acids. V shed 0 bases, J shed 7 bases, and the junction held 4 bases outside the gene matches. Partial CDR3 DNA: TGTGCCAGCAGCTTGGATCGAGCGGGAGGGAATGAG. Residues: CASSLDRAGGNE. The entire CDR3 is CASSLDRAGGNEQFF.

With regard to this clone: The CDR3 goes on 3 residues after the read ends, and that part is filled in from the germline J gene. The rearrangement joins TRBV18 to TRBJ1-2, with TRBD1 matching 7 bases. The germline CDR1 and CDR2 sequences are KGHSH and LQKENI. This CDR3 has 15 amino acids. The CDR3 bases that were read are TGTGCCAGCTCCCAAACGAGGGACAGAGTCCGGGAC. This sequence encodes CASSQTRDRVRD. The full CDR3 protein is CASSQTRDRVRDYTF.

Concerning this clone itself: The sequence runs out 3 residues before the end of the CDR3; the remainder is reconstructed from the germline J gene. The V and J genes are TRBV7-2 and TRBJ1-6, with TRBD1 as a possible D gene (5 bases). Germline CDR1 SGHTA, CDR2 FQGNSA. Trimming shortened V by 6 bases and J by 5 bases, and 14 bases separated the two germline ends. This CDR3 contains 15 residues. CDR3 residues: CASSLRGSHNSPLHF. Incomplete CDR3 DNA: TGTGCCAGCAGTCTTAGGGGATCCCATAATTCACCC.

Worth noting for this clone: The read comes to an end 3 residues before the CDR3 does, leaving the germline J gene to fill in the end. This rearrangement joins TRBV7-3 to TRBJ2-5; D ambiguous. V was trimmed by 1 base and J by 5 bases, leaving 8 bases between them. CDR3 size: 13 residues. CDR1 is SGHTA and CDR2 is FQGTGA in the germline V gene. CDR3: CASSLRVGETQYF. The sequenced part of the CDR3 DNA is TGTGCCAGCAGCTTAAGAGTAGGGGAGACC.